This T cell receptor beta chain stems from a study of shared clonotypes between healthy human individuals (TCRdb year 2020). In the study overall: A few men and two women, aged 18 to 49 years, made up the cohort. Per donor, leukapheresis produced somewhere between about 0.94 and 9.5 billion PBMCs. The study deeply sequenced blood TCR repertoires of about 5 healthy adults to estimate repertoire size and the extent of clonotype sharing between individuals. For each donor, three plates each were used for CD4 naive and CD4 memory, two plates were used for CD8 naive, and one plate was used for CD8 memory. To increase sequencing depth and limit assay-specific biases, different laboratories used diverse techniques to prepare libraries and sequence TCR repertoires. Study-level results and caveats: Based on pairwise subsampling, the degree of clonotype sharing among donors was expected to be affected by sequencing depth. Sampling was limited to blood, and TCR repertoires in tissue likely differ from TCR repertoires in blood. Compared with non-shared clonotypes, the clonotypes found in all four sorted-subset donors had higher generation probabilities. The small number of donors limited the genetic and exposure-history diversity represented. Rarefaction of sorted-subset datasets indicated incomplete sequencing despite the large sequencing depth. Sharing across a few donors was observed for about 5% of naive CD4, 3% to 3.5% of naive CD8, about 2.3% of memory CD4, and roughly 0.4% of memory CD8 clonotypes. Naive subsets generally had larger estimated clonotype richness than memory subsets did.

The donors were healthy, HIV-negative adults with no recently reported acute infections or vaccinations. Only Caucasian adults living in Nashville, Tennessee, USA were represented among the donors. CD4+ T cells were enriched through magnetic negative selection, after which naive cells were positively selected on CD45RA and the remaining negative fraction served as the memory subset. Blood was obtained by leukapheresis, after which PBMCs were separated by Ficoll-Histopaque density gradient centrifugation and cryopreserved in liquid nitrogen vapor phase. Analytical flow cytometry was used to check the purity and quantity of every magnetically sorted T cell population. Each sorted fraction had its genomic DNA isolated and then quantified by UV absorbance on a Nanodrop 2000c. Per the germline V gene, MDHEN is the CDR1 and SYDVKM is the CDR2. From its cysteine to its phenylalanine, the CDR3 spans 18 amino acids. The sequence is cut down to CDR3 DNA, 54 bases in frame from base 1. The germline V and J ends show losses of 3 bases and 2 bases respectively, and no gene match explains 7 bases of the junction.

On this clone itself: The specificity of this receptor is unknown. No much larger clone exists at a distance of one base, and base qualities are not known.

Using the deep immunoSEQ assay, multiplex PCR amplified TCR CDR3 regions from genomic DNA. Extracted genomic DNA from each cell subset was spread evenly across all wells of several immunoSEQ 96-well plates, with each plate serving as a replicate. For sorted subsets, roughly 200 ng of genomic DNA, equivalent to 25,000 to 35,000 T cell genomes, went into each replicate PCR. The purified libraries were quantified using a Qubit 3.0 fluorometer, sized with a Bioanalyzer 2100, and then quantified again using the KAPA Library Quantification kit. Every immunoSEQ 96-well plate was sequenced on a separate single-read 150-cycle Illumina NextSeq 550 flow cell. Per the original workflow: Because the immunoSEQ output held only junctional sequences and lacked quality scores, the filtering could not match the filtering applied to full-length reads. To assign V/J genes and CDR3, sequences were annotated using PyIR, a Python wrapper for IgBLAST v1.9, with IMGT germline references. Reads were removed for weak V/J assignments (E-value above 1e-6), missing CDR3, stop codons, out-of-frame junctions, or ambiguous translated residues. V3J clonotypes were defined by identical inferred V gene, J gene, and CDR3 amino acid sequence. Percentage overlap between repertoires was calculated by dividing the number of shared unique clonotypes by the size of the smaller repertoire. Repertoire richness was assessed with RTK rarefaction, the Chao1 estimator, and Recon v2.1 estimates of unobserved clonotypes. For all TCRbeta clonotypes obtained by the gDNA method from a few donors, generation probabilities were computed with OLGA. The clones in this table, taken by TCRdb from immuneACCESS, are in-frame only. Not every clone is retained; where verified, under half of the shortfall comes from an unresolved V gene, and the cause of the rest is unknown. V and J calls and clone size follow that table, whereas D and trimming were derived from the DNA. Recorded for this sample are over a million clones; approximately 98% of them occurred a single time. The top ten clones comprise approximately 0.45% of the sample.

Sequenced sample: naive CD4+ T cells sorted from blood. Read against the paper, the sample's cell subset or site label means: CD45RA+ positively selected. The sequence links TRBV28 to TRBJ2-1; a stretch of 13 junction bases matches TRBD2. This sequence was found in a man in his thirties or forties in good health. The nucleotides read TGTGCCAGCAGTTTCCTCGGACTAGCGGGAGTCACCTACAATGAGCAGTTCTTC. Its translation reads: CASSFLGLAGVTYNEQFF. Beyond the CDR3, the reference TRBV28 and TRBJ2-1 genes provide the residues; the full variable domain reads: DVKVTQSSRYLVKRTGEKVFLECVQDMDHENMFWYRQDPGLGLRLIYFSYDVKMKEKGDIPEGYSVSREKKERFSLILESASTNQTSMYLCASSFLGLAGVTYNEQFFGPGTRLTVL.